This T cell receptor (beta chain) came from a study of beta chain features in type 1 diabetes. Expressed TCRB transcripts were sequenced after all isolated RNA was converted to cDNA. Measured with immunoSEQ multiplex PCR; TCRdb has only the in-frame clones, and not every one. The sample lists about 930,000 clones, roughly 15% occurring once. The CDR3 totals 13 residues. The V gene's germline CDR1 is SGDLS and CDR2 YYNGEE. Trimming took off 0 bases at V and 7 bases at J, with 10 bases between the two ends. General study results and limits: Highly expressing activated T cells could be over-counted with a cDNA template.

A remark on this clone: What it binds is unknown.

The J gene is TRBJ1-2, the V gene TRBV9; tentatively, D is TRBD1 (5 bases). The sequence was collected from a woman under 30 in good health. The sequencing sample was made of naive CD4+ T cells from blood. This chain's CDR3 is CASSVEAGGGYTF. CDR3 nucleotide sequence: TGTGCCAGCAGCGTAGAGGCTGGGGGTGGCTACACCTTC.